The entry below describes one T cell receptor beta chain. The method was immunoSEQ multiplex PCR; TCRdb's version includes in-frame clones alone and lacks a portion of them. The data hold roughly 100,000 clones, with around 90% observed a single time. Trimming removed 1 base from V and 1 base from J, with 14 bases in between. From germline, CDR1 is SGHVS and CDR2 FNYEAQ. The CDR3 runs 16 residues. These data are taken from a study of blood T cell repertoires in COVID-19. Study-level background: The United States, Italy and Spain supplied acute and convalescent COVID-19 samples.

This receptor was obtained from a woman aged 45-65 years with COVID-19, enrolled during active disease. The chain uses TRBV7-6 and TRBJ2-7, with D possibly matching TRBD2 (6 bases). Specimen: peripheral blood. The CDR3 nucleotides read TGTGCCAGCAGCTTAGGCCCCATGGCGGGGTCCTACGAGCAGTACTTC. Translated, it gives CASSLGPMAGSYEQYF.